The T cell receptor beta chain under discussion was sequenced for a study of human T cells and chemical hapten exposure. The time point: patch test 1, 2 weeks after DPC sensitization. Noted treatment: therapeutic diphenylcyclopropenone sensitization with weekly scalp DPC. Patch tests were applied only after blood draws. The V gene's germline CDR1 is MNHEY and CDR2 SVGEGT. The CDR3 consists of 16 residues. The V gene lost 5 bases and the J gene lost 0 bases, with 11 bases spanning the gap. The study's findings and limits: Expanded TCRs showed more large CDR3 clusters than pre-sensitization or healthy control sets. There was alopecia in the donors, so their immune response may differ from that of healthy people.

This clonotype was seen only a few times. Its antigen is currently unknown. TCRdb recomputed calls from the RACE reads with MiXCR, one row per CDR3 protein. In the table there are 350,000 or so distinct CDR3 sequences, approximately 6.3% of which are singletons. This chain links TRBV6-2 or TRBV6-3 with TRBJ2-6; D is uncertain. The specimen comprised whole blood, sampled in connection with sensitization to the hapten diphenylcyclopropenone (DPC). The TCR originated in a woman under 30 with alopecia areata. Some clones in this sample may be carry-over from other donors' samples. The CDR3 region has the DNA TGTGCCAGCAGTGCCAGGACGGGCTCTGGGGCCAACGTCCTGACTTTC. The encoded protein is CASSARTGSGANVLTF.